Below, 26 T cell receptor beta chains from the same sample are listed, as sequenced in a study of preoperative IRX-2 immunotherapy in early breast cancer. Profiling relied on immunoSEQ multiplex PCR, and the TCRdb table lists in-frame clones only, not all of them. Of about 62,000 clones listed, roughly 95% were seen once; the top ten hold around 1.7%. Regarding treatment: preoperative locoregional IRX-2 cytokine immunotherapy. This sample was taken from a patient treated with IRX-2 immunotherapy. These receptors were collected from a human donor with breast cancer.

The chain couples TRBV5-4 to TRBJ1-4; D not resolved. Per the germline V gene, CDR1 is SGHNT and CDR2 is YYREEE (reference sequence). V was cut by 4 bases and J by 6 bases, with 7 bases left in between. CDR3 size: 12 residues. CDR3 coding DNA: TGTGCCAGCAGCGAGATGGATGAAAAACTGTTTTTT. Its protein is CASSEMDEKLFF.

The CDR3 DNA reads as TGTGCCAGCAGTTACATTAGCCACGAGCAGTACTTC. Translation: CASSYISHEQYF. The chain employs TRBV6-6 and TRBJ2-7; D uncertain. The CDR3 has 12 amino acids. Germline CDR1 and CDR2: MNHNY and SVGAGI (reference sequence). The V gene lost 2 bases and the J gene lost 5 bases, with 7 bases spanning the gap.

The chain recombines TRBV5-1 with TRBJ1-1, with 9 bases fitting TRBD1. CDR3 length: 15 amino acids. Germline trimming cut 4 bases from V and 1 base from J; bases unmatched to any gene: 5. In germline, CDR1 is SGHRS, CDR2 YFSETQ. The CDR3 loop is CASSPTGQGNTEAFF. In nucleotides, the CDR3 is TGCGCCAGCAGCCCCACGGGACAGGGGAACACTGAAGCTTTCTTT.

About this clone itself: A junction end diverges from the germline sequence, so it may reflect a read error. The V and J genes are TRBV7-9 and TRBJ1-4; D is perhaps TRBD1 (5 bases). This CDR3 has 16 residues. Germline values: CDR1 SEHNR, CDR2 FQNEAQ (reference sequence). CDR3 coding DNA: TGTGCCAGCAGTTTAGGACGGGGACCTCCAAATGAAAAACTGTTTTTT. Translation gives CASSLGRGPPNEKLFF.

The chain combines TRBV28 with TRBJ2-1; no reliable D call. The CDR3 length is 12 residues. The V gene's germline CDR1 is MDHEN and CDR2 SYDVKM. The V end lost 1 base, the J end lost 8 bases, and 6 bases lay between the germline ends. The CDR3 spells CASSLLRYEQFF. Written as DNA, the CDR3 is TGTGCCAGCAGTTTATTACGGTATGAGCAGTTCTTC.

This clone appeared a few times. The chain couples TRBV5-6 to TRBJ1-1; D is undetermined. Germline CDR1 SGHDT, CDR2 YYEEEE. CDR3 size: 14 residues. The germline V and J ends were trimmed by 0 bases and 5 bases, with 11 bases remaining between them. CDR3 protein: CASSLGGRGTEAFF. As DNA, the CDR3 is TGTGCCAGCAGCTTGGGCGGGAGAGGGACTGAAGCTTTCTTT.

The chain uses TRBV7-9 and TRBJ2-7; TRBD2 aligns across 7 bases. Germline V gene data show CDR1 as SEHNR and CDR2 as FQNEAQ (reference sequence). V was pared by 4 bases and J by 6 bases, with 6 bases of the junction left unmatched. The CDR3 contains 13 residues. This chain's CDR3 is CASSSTWGGEQYF. CDR3 nucleotides: TGTGCCAGCAGCTCCACCTGGGGGGGCGAGCAGTACTTC.

The rearrangement joins TRBV7-8 to TRBJ2-1; 7 bases line up with TRBD1. J gave up 5 bases and V 6 bases, and 4 bases lay outside the gene matches. This CDR3 spans 13 amino acids. From germline, CDR1 is SGHVS and CDR2 FQNEAQ. The CDR3 region is CASSYDRDNEQFF. The CDR3 coding sequence is TGTGCCAGCAGTTACGACAGGGACAATGAGCAGTTCTTC.

This chain uses TRBV28 with TRBJ1-4; D gene uncertain. CDR1 and CDR2 (germline): MDHEN, SYDVKM. The CDR3 is 15 amino acids. Trimming cost V 5 bases and J 0 bases, with 10 bases left between them. The CDR3 here is CASSRSKATNEKLFF. Here the CDR3 DNA reads TGTGCCAGCAGTAGAAGTAAGGCAACTAATGAAAAACTGTTTTTT. Full variable domain (missing parts from reference TRBV28 and TRBJ1-4): DVKVTQSSRYLVKRTGEKVFLECVQDMDHENMFWYRQDPGLGLRLIYFSYDVKMKEKGDIPEGYSVSREKKERFSLILESASTNQTSMYLCASSRSKATNEKLFFGSGTQLSVL.

This clone was seen once. The rearrangement joins TRBV4-1 to TRBJ1-1; 9 bases fit TRBD1. CDR1 is MGHRA and CDR2 is YSYEKL in the germline V gene. The CDR3 length is 14 residues. V trimming: 4 bases; J trimming: 1 base; junction bases outside the gene matches: 1. The DNA of the CDR3 is TGCGCCAGCAGCCTGACAGGGGGGAACACTGAAGCTTTCTTT. It encodes CASSLTGGNTEAFF.

V is TRBV5-1 and J is TRBJ2-5, with no clear D. Trimming removed 4 bases at V and 2 bases at J, with 12 bases between. The CDR3 contains 14 residues. The germline V gene encodes CDR1 SGHRS and CDR2 YFSETQ. Here the CDR3 reads CASSSQSTQETQYF. CDR3 sequence (DNA): TGCGCCAGCAGCAGCCAGTCTACTCAAGAGACCCAGTACTTC.

The V gene is TRBV9, the J gene TRBJ1-5; TRBD1 agrees at 8 bases. Germline V gene data show CDR1 as SGDLS and CDR2 as YYNGEE. The trim removed 0 bases at V and 4 bases at J, leaving 0 bases unmatched. The CDR3 extends over 14 amino acids. The CDR3 sequence: CASSVGQGNQPQHF. CDR3 DNA sequence: TGTGCCAGCAGCGTAGGACAGGGGAATCAGCCCCAGCATTTT.

The chain combines TRBV7-2 with TRBJ1-2; D remains ambiguous. Trimming took 1 base from V and 1 from J, leaving 7 bases between them. Germline CDR1 and CDR2: SGHTA and FQGNSA. This CDR3 has 14 amino acids. The CDR3 nucleotides read TGTGCCAGCAGCTTAGTGCCCGATAACTATGGCTACACCTTC. This translates into CASSLVPDNYGYTF.

This sequence joins TRBV25-1 and TRBJ1-1; tentative D call: TRBD1 (6 bases). CDR3 length: 13 residues. Looked up from germline, CDR1 is MGHDK and CDR2 is SYGVNS. Between the trimmed V and J ends, which lost 8 bases and 4 bases, there was a span of 14 bases. The CDR3 spells CASRGGAFTEAFF. The DNA for the CDR3 is TGTGCCAGCCGCGGGGGGGCGTTCACTGAAGCTTTCTTT.

The chain has TRBV27 and TRBJ2-5; maybe TRBD2 (6 bases). Germline CDR1 reads MNHEY; CDR2 reads SMNVEV (reference sequence). V lost 0 bases and J 5 bases, leaving 13 bases between the germline ends. The CDR3 extends over 15 amino acids. DNA for the CDR3: TGTGCCAGCAGTTTATCGCGGGGCCGGGGGGAGACCCAGTACTTC. Translated: CASSLSRGRGETQYF.

V is TRBV9 and J is TRBJ2-6; D may be TRBD2 (7 bases). The CDR3 is 17 residues long. Trimming pared 3 bases from V and 0 bases from J, leaving 13 bases between. The germline V gene encodes CDR1 SGDLS and CDR2 YYNGEE. As DNA, the CDR3 is TGTGCCAGCAGCGCAAGGGGGGGCTTCTCTGGGGCCAACGTCCTGACTTTC. Translation: CASSARGGFSGANVLTF. The full variable domain, with the rest looked up from reference TRBV9 and TRBJ2-6, is DSGVTQTPKHLITATGQRVTLRCSPRSGDLSVYWYQQSLDQGLQFLIQYYNGEERAKGNILERFSAQQFPDLHSELNLSSLELGDSALYFCASSARGGFSGANVLTFGAGSRLTVL.

The J gene is TRBJ2-1, the V gene TRBV7-8; D is unresolved. Per the germline V gene, CDR1 is SGHVS and CDR2 is FQNEAQ. The CDR3 has 11 residues. V lost 5 bases to trimming and J lost 8 bases, with 7 bases between them. The CDR3 bases are TGTGCCAGCAGCATCCTAGATGAGCAGTTCTTC. Its protein is CASSILDEQFF. Based on the CDR3 plus reference TRBV7-8 and TRBJ2-1, the full variable domain is GAGVSQSPRYKVAKRGQDVALRCDPISGHVSLFWYQQALGQGPEFLTYFQNEAQLDKSGLPSDRFFAERPEGSVSTLKIQRTQQEDSAVYLCASSILDEQFFGPGTRLTVL.

The V gene is TRBV7-9, the J gene TRBJ2-3; 8 nucleotides match TRBD1. The CDR3 extends over 15 amino acids. Germline CDR1 and CDR2: SEHNR and FQNEAQ (reference sequence). J gave up 2 bases and V 5 bases, and 6 bases lay outside the gene matches. CDR3 nucleotides: TGTGCCAGCAGCAAGTCGACAGGGGACACAGATACGCAGTATTTT. As protein: CASSKSTGDTDTQYF. The entire variable domain, with the rest obtained from reference TRBV7-9 and TRBJ2-3, is as follows: DTGVSQNPRHKITKRGQNVTFRCDPISEHNRLYWYRQTLGQGPEFLTYFQNEAQLEKSRLLSDRFSAERPKGSFSTLEIQRTEQGDSAMYLCASSKSTGDTDTQYFGPGTRLTVL.

The chain carries TRBV5-1 and TRBJ2-3; D may be TRBD2 (6 bases). The CDR3 consists of 13 residues. In germline, CDR1 is SGHRS, CDR2 YFSETQ. Trimming pared 6 bases from V and 1 base from J, leaving 9 bases between. DNA for the CDR3: TGCGCCAGCAAGGTAGCGGGCACAGATACGCAGTATTTT. Residues: CASKVAGTDTQYF.

This clone was seen just once. V and J are TRBV11-3 and TRBJ2-7; D could derive from TRBD1 or TRBD2 (6 bases each). CDR1 is SGHNT and CDR2 is YENEEA in the germline V gene. The V and J ends lost 5 bases and 7 bases respectively, with 15 bases between them. This CDR3 contains 13 residues. The CDR3 DNA follows: TGTGCCAGCAGCAGAGGGGGGCCGCAAGAGCAGTACTTC. It yields the protein CASSRGGPQEQYF. Full variable domain (rest looked up from reference TRBV11-3 and TRBJ2-7): EAGVVQSPRYKIIEKKQPVAFWCNPISGHNTLYWYLQNLGQGPELLIRYENEEAVDDSQLPKDRFSAERLKGVDSTLKIQPAELGDSAVYLCASSRGGPQEQYFGPGTRLTVT.

The CDR3 region has the DNA TGTGCCAGCAGCCAAGGCAGTCCGGGAAGGAGCGAGCAGTACTTC. Translated: CASSQGSPGRSEQYF. This chain links TRBV14 with TRBJ2-7, with D possibly matching TRBD2 (5 bases). V gave up 1 base and J gave up 6 bases, with 16 bases separating them. CDR1 is SGHDN, CDR2 FVKESK, per germline. This CDR3 has 15 residues. The complete variable domain, with remaining parts taken from reference TRBV14 and TRBJ2-7, reads EAGVTQFPSHSVIEKGQTVTLRCDPISGHDNLYWYRRVMGKEIKFLLHFVKESKQDESGMPNNRFLAERTGGTYSTLKVQPAELEDSGVYFCASSQGSPGRSEQYFGPGTRLTVT.

This chain connects TRBV6-4 to TRBJ2-2; 9 bases line up with TRBD1. V dropped 7 bases and J dropped 5; count of bases not matched to a gene: 8. The CDR3 is 15 amino acids. From germline, CDR1 is MRHNA and CDR2 SNTAGT. The CDR3, as DNA: TGTGCCAGCAAAAGACAGGGGGGATCGACCGGGGAGCTGTTTTTT. Translation gives CASKRQGGSTGELFF.

The chain links TRBV10-3 to TRBJ2-7; the D gene is possibly TRBD1 (6 bases). V was pared by 4 bases and J by 5 bases, with 9 bases between. There are 12 residues in the CDR3. The V gene's germline CDR1 is ENHRY and CDR2 SYGVKD. This CDR3 is CAISATGHEQYF. The CDR3 DNA follows: TGTGCCATCAGTGCAACAGGGCACGAGCAGTACTTC.

This clone was found once. This sequence joins TRBV19 and TRBJ1-2; no firm D call. Germline lookup yields CDR1 LNHDA and CDR2 SQIVND (reference sequence). CDR3 length: 14 amino acids. V lost 7 bases and J 5 bases, leaving 17 bases between the germline ends. For the CDR3, the DNA is TGTGCCAGTACCCGGGCTTTTCGGAATTATGGCTACACCTTC. Its translation is CASTRAFRNYGYTF.

The rearrangement uses TRBV10-1 and TRBJ2-1, with D tentatively TRBD2 (6 bases). V dropped 11 bases and J dropped 7 bases, with 15 bases sitting between them. CDR1 and CDR2 (germline): WNHNN, SYGVQD (reference sequence). CDR3 length: 12 residues. The CDR3, as DNA: TGCGCCGCCCTCACCAGCGGGAATGAGCAGTTCTTC. It yields the protein CAALTSGNEQFF.

V gene TRBV10-3 combines with J gene TRBJ2-1; TRBD1 or TRBD2 may be the D gene (5 bases each). CDR1 and CDR2 from the germline V gene are ENHRY and SYGVKD. V was trimmed by 10 bases and J by 6 bases, leaving 19 bases between them. This CDR3 is 14 amino acids long. The CDR3 is CATGAQTPRNEQFF. CDR3 sequence (DNA): TGTGCCACCGGGGCCCAAACCCCCCGCAATGAGCAGTTCTTC.